This T cell receptor (beta chain) came from a study of T-cell memory formation after mild COVID-19. At the level of the study: TCR clusters largely stayed donor specific.

Study results and caveats: CD4+ contracting clones were found mainly in CM and EM, and CD8+ ones in EMRA.

TCRdb itself ran the 5' RACE reads through MiXCR, one entry per CDR3 protein. The top ten clones hold around 20% of a sample with almost 350,000 distinct CDR3 sequences, 20% to 25% of them seen once. With regard to this clonotype: Its antigen remains unidentified.

The clonotype originates from a young man who had mild COVID-19 (a few samples of this study predate the infection). Cell type and time point are not known. Sequenced material: PBMCs or a T cell subset sorted from them (not recorded which).

DNA of the CDR3: TGCGCCAGCAGCCAAGGACGGCTAGCAGTGCAGACCCAGTACTTC. It is translated as CASSQGRLAVQTQYF. V is TRBV4-3 and J is TRBJ2-5, with a possible D match to TRBD2 (5 bases). Germline V gene lookup returns CDR1 LGHNA and CDR2 YSLEER. The CDR3 is made up of 15 amino acids. Between the trimmed V and J ends, which lost 1 base and 6 bases, there was a span of 15 bases.